These T cell receptor beta chains were read from a single sample in a study of cytomegalovirus exposure and HLA in healthy donors. Data came from immunoSEQ multiplex PCR; TCRdb stores just in-frame clones and leaves some out. The sample yields about 400,000 clones, about nine tenths seen once. The sample comprised PBMCs. These receptors all stem from a woman younger than 35 in good health and CMV-seronegative. Both conserved end residues are part of each CDR3.

TRBV9	TRBJ2-7	CASSYGQGGEQYF
TRBV29-1	TRBJ2-3	CSVDVSRGYTDTQYF
TRBV4-1	TRBJ2-1	CASSQILAGYRNEQFF
TRBV19	TRBJ1-5	CASKVSLNQPQHF
TRBV10-1	TRBJ2-2	CASSGGLAGTGELFF
TRBV7-3	TRBJ1-1	CASSSIGGAEAFF
TRBV27	TRBJ1-2	CASSLQGYYGYTF
TRBV6-5	TRBJ1-1	CASIPQGAGTEAFF
TRBV28	TRBJ1-2	CASRSDGYTF
TRBV4-1	TRBJ2-2	CASSQGLAGVRTGELFF
TRBV27	TRBJ2-1	CASGDPTGAWNEQFF
TRBV27	TRBJ1-4	CASRPVATNEKLFF
TRBV30	TRBJ2-3	CAWSLGRTDTQYF
TRBV27	TRBJ1-1	CASSLVSGTEAFF
TRBV30	TRBJ2-1	CAWSQGGYNEQFF
TRBV14	TRBJ2-2	CASSRASGNTGELFF
TRBV6-5	TRBJ2-7	CASSPYGTGSHEQYF
TRBV5-4	TRBJ1-2	CASSLTGAGYTF
TRBV6-6	TRBJ2-7	CASGPSDGGTYEQYF
TRBV15	TRBJ2-3	CATSRDEDTQYF
TRBV9	TRBJ2-1	CASSGTGDSYNEQFF
TRBV11-3	TRBJ2-1	CASSLAQGLLNEQFF
TRBV5-4	TRBJ2-7	CASRGGVGEQYF
TRBV10-1	TRBJ1-1	CASSESKLQRMNTEAFF
TRBV5-4	TRBJ1-1	CASSRVTGYNTEAFF
TRBV6-1	TRBJ2-3	CASSEGAPTDTQYF
TRBV5-1	TRBJ1-1	CASSFLAYTEAFF
TRBV28	TRBJ2-1	CASSLSTSGSYNEQFF
TRBV28	TRBJ2-7	CASRNRAAYEQYF
TRBV10-3	TRBJ1-2	CAISESTRVSLYGYTF
TRBV11-2	TRBJ1-4	CASSDRPKNEKLFF
TRBV29-1	TRBJ1-2	CSVGTGDYGYTF
TRBV4-2	TRBJ1-4	CASRKTDGNEKLFF
TRBV7-9	TRBJ2-1	CASSLRPGADNEQFF
TRBV30	TRBJ2-1	CAWSDIHEQFF
TRBV2	TRBJ1-5	CASSAEGTQPQHF
TRBV6-5	TRBJ1-3	CASSYSSQGTGNTIYF
TRBV6-1	TRBJ2-5	CASSEDPGWVETQYF
TRBV4-1	TRBJ2-7	CASSQVASSSYEQYF
TRBV6-5	TRBJ2-3	CASSSTGGLYYTQYF
TRBV28	TRBJ2-2	CASSLIAYGELFF
TRBV4-2	TRBJ2-3	CASSQEGGGSTDTQYF
TRBV18	TRBJ2-7	CASSPRGLHEAYEQYF
TRBV30	TRBJ2-1	CAWSLAESSYNEQFF
TRBV9	TRBJ2-7	CASSGGPSYEQYF